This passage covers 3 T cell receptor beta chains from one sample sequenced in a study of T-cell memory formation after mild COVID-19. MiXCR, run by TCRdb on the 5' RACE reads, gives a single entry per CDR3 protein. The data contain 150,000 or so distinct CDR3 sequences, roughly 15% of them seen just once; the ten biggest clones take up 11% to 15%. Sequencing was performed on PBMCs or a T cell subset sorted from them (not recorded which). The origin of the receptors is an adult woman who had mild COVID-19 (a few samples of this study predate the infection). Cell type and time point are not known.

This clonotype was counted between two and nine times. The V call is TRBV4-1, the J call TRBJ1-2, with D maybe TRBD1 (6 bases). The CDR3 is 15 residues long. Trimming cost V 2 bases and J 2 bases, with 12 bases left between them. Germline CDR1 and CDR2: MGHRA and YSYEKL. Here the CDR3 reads CASSQQGSGNYGYTF. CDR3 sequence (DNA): TGCGCCAGCAGCCAACAGGGGTCCGGCAACTATGGCTACACCTTC.

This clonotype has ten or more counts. CDR3 DNA sequence: TGCAGCGTGGGGACTAGCGGAATTACAGATACGCAGTATTTT. It is translated as CSVGTSGITDTQYF. The J gene is TRBJ2-3, the V gene TRBV29-1; 11 nucleotides agree with TRBD2. The CDR3 extends over 14 amino acids. Per germline, CDR1 SQVTM and CDR2 ANQGSEA. The trim removed 6 bases at V and 3 bases at J, leaving 5 bases unmatched.

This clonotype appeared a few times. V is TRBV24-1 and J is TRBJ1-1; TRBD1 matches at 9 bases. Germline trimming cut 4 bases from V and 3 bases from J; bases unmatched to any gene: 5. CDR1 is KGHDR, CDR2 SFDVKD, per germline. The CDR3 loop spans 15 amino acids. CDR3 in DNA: TGTGCCACCAGTGACCCACAGGGGGCTGACACTGAAGCTTTCTTT. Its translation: CATSDPQGADTEAFF.